Shown below are 27 T cell receptor beta chains from a single sample sequenced in a study of blood T cell repertoires in COVID-19. The protocol was immunoSEQ multiplex PCR, while the TCRdb copy is restricted to in-frame clones and leaves out a portion. The sample records about 280,000 clones, 80% to 90% being singletons. The source material was peripheral blood. The origin of the receptors is a woman in her sixties or seventies with acute or convalescent COVID-19.

About this clone itself: Other DNA sequences in the sample encode the same CDR3. The rearrangement joins TRBV3-1 (or the pseudogene TRBV3-2) to TRBJ1-5; D remains unclear. The V gene lost 3 bases and the J gene lost 2 bases, with 5 bases spanning the gap. Looked up from germline, CDR1 is LGHDT and CDR2 is YNNKEL (reference sequence). The CDR3 has 13 amino acids. CDR3 amino acids: CASSHEGNQPQHF. The DNA of the CDR3 is TGTGCCAGCAGCCACGAGGGCAATCAGCCCCAGCATTTT.

The V call is TRBV4-2, the J call TRBJ2-7; 8 nucleotides agree with TRBD2. V dropped 6 bases and J dropped 5; count of bases not matched to a gene: 12. The germline V gene encodes CDR1 LGHNA and CDR2 YNFKEQ. The CDR3 runs to 15 residues. CDR3 amino acids: CASRLAGAGDHEQYF. The CDR3 DNA reads TGTGCCAGCAGGCTGGCAGGAGCGGGGGATCACGAGCAGTACTTC.

This clone has only one observation. The chain joins TRBV19 to TRBJ1-4; D perhaps matches TRBD1 (5 bases). This CDR3 is built from 16 residues. The germline V gene encodes CDR1 LNHDA and CDR2 SQIVND (reference sequence). The V and J ends lost 7 bases and 5 bases respectively, with 20 bases between them. CDR3 region: CASIQKLNRQNEKLFF. The CDR3 bases are TGTGCCAGTATACAAAAGTTGAACAGACAGAATGAAAAACTGTTTTTT.

The chain has TRBV18 and TRBJ1-1; 8 nucleotides align to TRBD1. The germline V gene encodes CDR1 KGHSH and CDR2 LQKENI. This CDR3 is built from 14 residues. Unmatched junction bases numbered 5, after V lost 3 bases and J lost 5 bases. The CDR3: CASSPPTGGTEAFF. The DNA for the CDR3 is TGTGCCAGCTCACCTCCCACAGGGGGGACTGAAGCTTTCTTT.

This chain links TRBV5-1 with TRBJ2-1; TRBD1 agrees at 7 bases. From germline, CDR1 is SGHRS and CDR2 YFSETQ. The length of the CDR3 is 13 residues. The V gene end was trimmed by 3 bases and the J gene end by 4 bases; junction bases not matched to a gene: 1. CDR3 bases: TGCGCCAGCAGCTGGGACAGTTACAATGAGCAGTTCTTC. Translating gives CASSWDSYNEQFF.

In this sample, this clone turned up a few times. The chain combines TRBV7-8 with TRBJ1-2, with 10 bases aligning to TRBD1. CDR3 length: 16 amino acids. Per germline, CDR1 SGHVS and CDR2 FQNEAQ. Trimming cost V 3 bases and J 1 base; bases outside gene matches: 5. The CDR3 region is CASSLGQGRFNYGYTF. DNA of the CDR3: TGTGCCAGCAGCTTGGGACAGGGGCGGTTTAACTATGGCTACACCTTC. The variable domain in full, completed from reference TRBV7-8 and TRBJ1-2, reads GAGVSQSPRYKVAKRGQDVALRCDPISGHVSLFWYQQALGQGPEFLTYFQNEAQLDKSGLPSDRFFAERPEGSVSTLKIQRTQQEDSAVYLCASSLGQGRFNYGYTFGSGTRLTVV.

This chain joins TRBV2 and TRBJ1-2; D is ambiguous. CDR1 and CDR2 from the germline V gene are SNHLY and FYNNEI. The CDR3 is 12 residues long. V lost 7 bases to trimming and J lost 8 bases, with 14 bases between them. CDR3 residues: CASNEGTRGYTF. CDR3 in DNA: TGTGCCAGCAATGAGGGCACAAGAGGCTACACCTTC.

In DNA, the CDR3 is TGTGCCAGCAGCCCACCCGGGGGACAGGGTCGTGAAAAACTGTTTTTT. As protein: CASSPPGGQGREKLFF. This chain joins TRBV5-4 and TRBJ1-4; 9 bases align to TRBD1. The ends lost 4 bases at V and 7 bases at J; junction bases unmatched: 11. The CDR3 has 16 amino acids. CDR1 SGHNT and CDR2 YYREEE come from the germline V gene (reference sequence).

The J gene is TRBJ1-4, the V gene TRBV10-3, with a possible D match to TRBD1 (6 bases). The V gene lost 3 bases and the J gene lost 7 bases, with 15 bases spanning the gap. CDR3 length equals 15 residues. Germline V gives CDR1 ENHRY, CDR2 SYGVKD. CDR3 coding DNA: TGTGCCATCAGTGATTGGACAGCCCCTGGTGAAAAACTGTTTTTT. Protein product: CAISDWTAPGEKLFF.

The chain joins TRBV11-2 to TRBJ1-1; no clear D. The CDR3 is 13 residues long. Germline lookup yields CDR1 SGHAT and CDR2 FQNNGV. Trimming stripped 5 bases from V and 1 base from J, with 8 bases between. The CDR3 region has the DNA TGTGCCAGCAGCCCCTACAGGAACACTGAAGCTTTCTTT. Protein sequence: CASSPYRNTEAFF. The whole variable domain, remainder taken from reference TRBV11-2 and TRBJ1-1, is EAGVAQSPRYKIIEKRQSVAFWCNPISGHATLYWYQQILGQGPKLLIQFQNNGVVDDSQLPKDRFSAERLKGVDSTLKIQPAKLEDSAVYLCASSPYRNTEAFFGQGTRLTVV.

The chain recombines TRBV30 with TRBJ2-2, with 9 positions matching TRBD2. V trimming: 7 bases; J trimming: 0 bases; junction bases outside the gene matches: 3. This CDR3 has 14 amino acids. The germline gives CDR1 GTSNPN, CDR2 SVGIG (reference sequence). The CDR3 sequence is CASPSGANTGELFF. The CDR3 nucleotides read TGTGCCTCCCCTAGCGGGGCGAACACCGGGGAGCTGTTTTTT.

This chain joins TRBV11-1 and TRBJ1-6; perhaps TRBD1 as D (6 bases). The CDR3 is made up of 12 amino acids. The ends were cut back, 8 bases at V and 8 bases at J, with 10 bases in the middle. CDR1 SGHAT and CDR2 FQDESV come from the germline V gene (reference sequence). This CDR3 reads CASRDNDSPLHF. The DNA for the CDR3 is TGTGCCAGCCGGGACAATGATTCACCCCTCCACTTT.

The CDR3 sequence is CASSSGQTATNEKLFF. Here the CDR3 DNA reads TGTGCCAGCAGCTCCGGACAGACCGCAACTAATGAAAAACTGTTTTTT. V usage is TRBV7-2 and J usage is TRBJ1-4, with a possible D match to TRBD1 (6 bases). The germline CDR1 and CDR2 sequences are SGHTA and FQGNSA. CDR3 length: 16 amino acids. Trimming left V 4 bases short and J 0 bases short, with 12 bases between.

The V and J genes are TRBV27 and TRBJ1-2; weak D call: TRBD1 (5 bases). V was shortened by 5 bases and J by 7 bases, with 17 bases between the two germline ends. The CDR3 consists of 14 residues. Germline V gene sequence: CDR1 MNHEY, CDR2 SMNVEV (reference sequence). This CDR3 is CASSPSGVLGGYTF. CDR3 DNA sequence: TGTGCCAGCAGTCCATCGGGGGTCCTTGGTGGCTACACCTTC.

J is TRBJ1-4 and V is TRBV3-1 (or the pseudogene TRBV3-2); 9 nucleotides line up with TRBD1. V lost 4 bases to trimming and J lost 6 bases; unmatched junction nucleotides: 0. The CDR3 is made up of 13 amino acids. The V gene's germline CDR1 is LGHDT and CDR2 YNNKEL (reference sequence). In DNA form, the CDR3 reads TGTGCCAGCAGCCGACAGGGGGATGAAAAACTGTTTTTT. Its translation: CASSRQGDEKLFF.

The chain carries TRBV19 and TRBJ1-1; D gene uncertain. The CDR3 has 14 amino acids. Trimming removed 3 bases from V and 1 base from J, with 9 bases in between. Germline-derived CDR1 and CDR2 are LNHDA and SQIVND (reference sequence). In DNA form, the CDR3 reads TGTGCCAGTAGTATCGCGCCCGCGAACACTGAAGCTTTCTTT. Translating gives CASSIAPANTEAFF. The variable domain in full, with the rest retrieved from reference TRBV19 and TRBJ1-1, is DGGITQSPKYLFRKEGQNVTLSCEQNLNHDAMYWYRQDPGQGLRLIYYSQIVNDFQKGDIAEGYSVSREKKESFPLTVTSAQKNPTAFYLCASSIAPANTEAFFGQGTRLTVV.

This sequence joins TRBV18 and TRBJ2-7, with unresolved D. The CDR3 sequence is 14 residues long. The germline V gene encodes CDR1 KGHSH and CDR2 LQKENI. Trimming took off 2 bases at V and 0 bases at J, with 8 bases between the two ends. The CDR3 DNA follows: TGTGCCAGCTCACCAGGTTCGGGCTCCTACGAGCAGTACTTC. Its translation is CASSPGSGSYEQYF.

This chain joins TRBV19 and TRBJ2-7; TRBD1 is a possible D gene (6 bases). V lost 4 bases and J lost 1, with 8 bases in between. Germline lookup yields CDR1 LNHDA and CDR2 SQIVND (reference sequence). The CDR3 consists of 13 residues. The CDR3 region is CASSNQGSYEQYF. DNA of the CDR3: TGTGCCAGTAGTAATCAGGGGTCCTACGAGCAGTACTTC.

The V gene is TRBV5-5, the J gene TRBJ1-6; D perhaps matches TRBD1 (6 bases). The CDR3 totals 14 residues. Trimming stripped 4 bases from V and 7 bases from J, with 12 bases between. The germline gives CDR1 SGHKS, CDR2 YYEKEE (reference sequence). CDR3 nucleotides: TGTGCCAGCAGCATCAGGGGCGGGAATTCACCCCTCCACTTT. Amino acids: CASSIRGGNSPLHF.

The J gene is TRBJ1-2, the V gene TRBV29-1; 7 bases line up with TRBD1. Losses at the gene ends were 7 bases for V and 7 bases for J; bases not matched to a gene: 6. The CDR3 loop spans 11 amino acids. Germline V gives CDR1 SQVTM, CDR2 ANQGSEA. CDR3 residues: CSAQGGRGYTF. CDR3 DNA sequence: TGCAGCGCCCAGGGGGGTCGTGGCTACACCTTC.

CDR3 in DNA: TGTGCCAGCAGCCAAGTGTCGGGAGGTGAGCAGTTCTTC. The encoded protein is CASSQVSGGEQFF. V and J are TRBV3-1 (or the pseudogene TRBV3-2) and TRBJ2-1; 7 bases map to TRBD2. The CDR3 is 13 residues long. Germline V gene lookup returns CDR1 LGHDT and CDR2 YNNKEL (reference sequence). V shed 1 base, J shed 9 bases, and the junction held 3 bases outside the gene matches.

The table lists this clone with a few counts. This CDR3 is CASSLRGFGNTIYF. In DNA form, the CDR3 reads TGCGCCAGCAGCTTGAGGGGATTCGGAAACACCATATATTTT. The chain is built from TRBV5-1 and TRBJ1-3; perhaps TRBD1 as D (5 bases). The length of the CDR3 is 14 residues. Germline V lookup: CDR1 SGHRS, CDR2 YFSETQ. V dropped 1 base and J dropped 4 bases, with 9 bases sitting between them. Full variable domain (remainder filled in from reference TRBV5-1 and TRBJ1-3): KAGVTQTPRYLIKTRGQQVTLSCSPISGHRSVSWYQQTPGQGLQFLFEYFSETQRNKGNFPGRFSGRQFSNSRSEMNVSTLELGDSALYLCASSLRGFGNTIYFGEGSWLTVV.

CDR3 region: CASSPSGANVLTF. In nucleotides, the CDR3 is TGTGCCAGCAGCCCGTCTGGGGCCAACGTCCTGACTTTC. V gene TRBV11-2 combines with J gene TRBJ2-6; D call uncertain. This CDR3 has 13 residues. Looked up from germline, CDR1 is SGHAT and CDR2 is FQNNGV. V shed 5 bases and J shed 1 base, with 3 bases lying between them.

The chain is built from TRBV21-1 and TRBJ2-7; the table assigns TRBD2, which was not confirmed against the DNA. TRBV21-1 is termed a pseudogene. The CDR3 has 14 residues. In DNA form, the CDR3 reads TGTGCCAGCAGCAAAGGCTGGAGCTCCTACGAGCAGTACTTC. As protein: CASSKGWSSYEQYF.

Worth noting for this clone: Other nucleotide sequences from this sample produce the same CDR3. The rearrangement uses TRBV5-1 and TRBJ1-2, with 10 bases identical to TRBD1. CDR3 length: 14 residues. CDR1 and CDR2 (germline): SGHRS, YFSETQ. The J segment lost 6 bases and the V segment lost 0 bases, leaving 2 bases of the junction unmatched. CDR3 protein: CASSLAGTGDGYTF. The CDR3 nucleotides are TGCGCCAGCAGCTTGGCCGGGACAGGGGATGGCTACACCTTC.

The genes are TRBV5-6 and TRBJ1-4; 7 bases are a match to TRBD1. The trim removed 4 bases at V and 7 bases at J, leaving 7 bases unmatched. CDR3 length: 14 amino acids. Per germline, CDR1 SGHDT and CDR2 YYEEEE. The CDR3 DNA is TGTGCCAGCAGCACTAGGGGGCTGGGTGAAAAACTGTTTTTT. Protein sequence: CASSTRGLGEKLFF.

The rearrangement uses TRBV11-2 and TRBJ1-2; D gene ambiguous. Per the germline V gene, CDR1 is SGHAT and CDR2 is FQNNGV. CDR3 length: 14 residues. Trimming took off 2 bases at V and 8 bases at J, with 15 bases between the two ends. The CDR3 reads CASSLISMGGGYTF. The CDR3 nucleotides are TGTGCCAGCAGCTTAATCTCCATGGGAGGAGGCTACACCTTC.